This TCR beta chain was profiled in a study of naive and memory T cell subsets. This clonotype came up many times. Antigen: not known. Four subsets defined by CD45RA and CD27 were sorted after CD3, CD4, CD8 and live/dead staining. Overall study results and limits: Possibly reflecting memory cells re-expressing CD45RA, a few larger clonotypes occurred in naive repertoires, especially CD8.

The beta constant-region primer was an equimolar mix of two oligonucleotides covering TRBC1 and TRBC2. Nested alpha and beta constant-region primers with the SP2 primer drove four PCR rounds on ligated cDNA. TCRdb processed the UMI-ligation and nested PCR reads anew with MiXCR; each CDR3 protein has one entry. In the table there are more than 95,000 distinct CDR3 sequences, 13% to 15% of which are singletons. Material for sequencing was naive CD8+ T cells from blood. The receptor comes from a human donor in good health.

This chain's CDR3 is CASRGRNTEAFF. The CDR3 DNA reads as TGTGCCAGCAGAGGACGGAACACTGAAGCTTTCTTT. The genes are TRBV12-3 or TRBV12-4 and TRBJ1-1; D is ambiguous. The CDR3 consists of 12 residues. Trimming removed 6 bases at V and 1 base at J, with 6 bases between.